Listed below are T cell receptor beta chains from one sample, sequenced in a study of blood T cell repertoires in COVID-19. The protocol was immunoSEQ multiplex PCR, while the TCRdb copy is restricted to in-frame clones and leaves out a portion. The repertoire holds 330,000 or so clones, about 90% seen once, with 5% in the top ten. Source material: PBMCs or T cells enriched from blood (not recorded which). The receptors come from a man between 25 and 39 years old who had recovered from COVID-19. CDR3s include the opening cysteine and the closing phenylalanine or tryptophan. D genes are given only for firm matches. Size values are once, few and many counts, or a class for expanded clones, and some rows have none.

V gene	D gene	CDR3 length	J gene	clone size	CDR3 DNA	CDR3 protein
TRBV2	-	14	TRBJ1-2	-	TGTGCCAGCAGGTACCTTACAGGGTTGGAGGGCTACACCTTC	CASRYLTGLEGYTF
TRBV5-1	-	14	TRBJ1-2	-	TGCGCCAGCAGCTTGGAACAGAACAACTATGGCTACACCTTC	CASSLEQNNYGYTF
TRBV18	TRBD1	13	TRBJ2-1	-	TGTGCCAGCCAACGGCAGGGGGCGAATGAGCAGTTCTTC	CASQRQGANEQFF
TRBV4-2	TRBD2	18	TRBJ2-1	-	TGTGCCAGCAGCCAAGGACTAGCGGGGGCCCTCTCCTACAATGAGCAGTTCTTC	CASSQGLAGALSYNEQFF
TRBV28	TRBD2	13	TRBJ2-3	-	TGTGCCAGCAGTTTGGCTAGCGGGGATACGCAGTATTTT	CASSLASGDTQYF
TRBV3-1/TRBV3-2	TRBD1	13	TRBJ2-3	once	TGTGCCAGCATAGATGGGGCGGGGACAGGGCAGTATTTT	CASIDGAGTGQYF
TRBV6-5	-	15	TRBJ1-4	-	TGTGCCAGCAGTTATCGGGGTAGGGCTAATGAAAAACTGTTTTTT	CASSYRGRANEKLFF
TRBV6-5	-	15	TRBJ2-6	-	TGTGCCAGCAGCCAGGATTTCCGTCGGGCCAACGTCCTGACTTTC	CASSQDFRRANVLTF
TRBV3-1/TRBV3-2	TRBD2	17	TRBJ2-1	-	TGTGCCAGCAGCCCTCTTTTTGGCGGGGGGACCCATAATGAGCAGTTCTTC	CASSPLFGGGTHNEQFF
TRBV12-5	TRBD2	17	TRBJ2-2	few	TGTGCTAGTGGCCTCGGGACTAGCGGGGGGAACACCGGGGAGCTGTTTTTT	CASGLGTSGGNTGELFF
TRBV5-1	-	16	TRBJ2-3	-	TGCGCCAGCAGCTACCCCGAGGGAGTAAGGACAGATACGCAGTATTTT	CASSYPEGVRTDTQYF
TRBV27	-	15	TRBJ2-5	-	TGTGCCAGCAGTTTATCGTGGACTACTCAAGAGACCCAGTACTTC	CASSLSWTTQETQYF
TRBV2	-	15	TRBJ1-6	-	TGTGCCAGCAGTGAGAGTGTCTCCTATAATTCACCCCTCCACTTT	CASSESVSYNSPLHF
TRBV4-1	TRBD2	16	TRBJ2-3	once	TGCGCCAGCAGCCAAGATCTAGCGGGGGTTTCAGATACGCAGTATTTT	CASSQDLAGVSDTQYF
TRBV5-1	-	16	TRBJ1-4	-	TGCGCCAGCAGCTTGGGCGGTCAGGGTATCACTGAAAAACTGTTTTTT	CASSLGGQGITEKLFF
TRBV4-1	TRBD2	17	TRBJ2-3	-	TGCGCCAGCAGCCAAGATGGGGGCGGGGGGGCCACAGATACGCAGTATTTT	CASSQDGGGGATDTQYF
TRBV6-5	-	15	TRBJ1-2	-	TGTGCCAGCAGTTATGGGGCGCAGGGAAAAGGTGGCTACACCTTC	CASSYGAQGKGGYTF
TRBV28	TRBD1	16	TRBJ1-2	-	TGTGCCAGCAGTTTACCCGGACAGGGAGGTTACTATGGCTACACCTTC	CASSLPGQGGYYGYTF
TRBV19	TRBD1	14	TRBJ2-5	many	TGTGCCAGTAGTGTACAGGGGGATGTAGAGACCCAGTACTTC	CASSVQGDVETQYF
TRBV28	TRBD2	15	TRBJ2-5	-	TGTGCCAGCAGTTTATGGGCTAGCGGCCAAGAGACCCAGTACTTC	CASSLWASGQETQYF
TRBV6-5	TRBD1	13	TRBJ1-6	-	TGTGCCAGCTCTGACAGGGTCTATTCACCCCTCCACTTT	CASSDRVYSPLHF
TRBV10-1	-	12	TRBJ1-1	-	TGCGCCAGCGCGTCCCGAACCTCCGAAGCTTTCTTT	CASASRTSEAFF
TRBV19	-	15	TRBJ1-1	-	TGTGCCACTACTATTAGACAGACCATGAACACTGAAGCTTTCTTT	CATTIRQTMNTEAFF
TRBV6-1	-	14	TRBJ2-2	-	TGTGCCAGCAGTGAACATCGGACAACCGGGGAGCTGTTTTTT	CASSEHRTTGELFF
TRBV24-1	-	15	TRBJ2-3	-	TGTGCCACCAGTGATCAGGGAATGGGCACAGATACGCAGTATTTT	CATSDQGMGTDTQYF
TRBV2	-	11	TRBJ1-2	-	TGTGCCAGCACAAGCAACTATGGCTACACCTTC	CASTSNYGYTF
TRBV10-3	-	14	TRBJ2-4	-	TGTGCCATCAGTGACCGGGACAACCAAAACATTCAGTACTTC	CAISDRDNQNIQYF
TRBV7-9	-	16	TRBJ2-1	-	TGTGCCAGCAGTTCCCTGGGCGGGCGAGCCCTCAATGAGCAGTTCTTC	CASSSLGGRALNEQFF
TRBV28	TRBD1	15	TRBJ1-2	few	TGTGCCAGCAGTTTACGGACAGGGGAGAACTATGGCTACACCTTC	CASSLRTGENYGYTF
TRBV14	-	14	TRBJ2-3	-	TGTGCCAGCAGCCGGGGACTTAGCACAGATACGCAGTATTTT	CASSRGLSTDTQYF
TRBV28	TRBD1	15	TRBJ1-2	-	TGTGCCAGCCGCTCCGGGACAGAGTCTAACTATGGCTACACCTTC	CASRSGTESNYGYTF
TRBV12-3/TRBV12-4	-	13	TRBJ1-1	-	TGTGCCAGCACTCCGACAGTGGGAACTGAAGCTTTCTTT	CASTPTVGTEAFF
TRBV28	TRBD1	14	TRBJ1-3	-	TGTGCCAGCAGTACAACAGGGGGCGGAAACACCATATATTTT	CASSTTGGGNTIYF
TRBV7-9	-	15	TRBJ2-7	once	TGTGCCAGCAGCACAGGGGGGGCAGGGTCGAACGAGCAGTACTTC	CASSTGGAGSNEQYF
TRBV3-1/TRBV3-2	TRBD1	18	TRBJ1-4	-	TGTGCCAGCAGCCAAGATTTTCGGCGGGGACAGTCTAATGAAAAACTGTTTTTT	CASSQDFRRGQSNEKLFF
TRBV29-1	TRBD1	12	TRBJ1-5	-	TGCAGCGTTAGGACAGGGAGTCAGCCCCAGCATTTT	CSVRTGSQPQHF
TRBV5-1	TRBD1	15	TRBJ2-7	-	TGCGCCAGCAGCTTTACAGGGGAAACTGCCTACGAGCAGTACTTC	CASSFTGETAYEQYF
TRBV2	TRBD1	16	TRBJ2-4	once	TGTGCCAGCAGTGTGGGACAGGGTTTAGTCAAAAACATTCAGTACTTC	CASSVGQGLVKNIQYF
TRBV6-5	TRBD1	15	TRBJ1-2	once	TGTGCCAGCAGTTACGCGGACAGGTCTCCCTATGGCTACACCTTC	CASSYADRSPYGYTF
TRBV18	-	15	TRBJ1-2	-	TGTGCCAGCTCATCGACTAGGACTTACCACTATGGCTACACCTTC	CASSSTRTYHYGYTF
TRBV5-1	-	14	TRBJ1-2	-	TGCGCCAGCAGCTTGTCACAGAAGAACTATGGCTACACCTTC	CASSLSQKNYGYTF
TRBV24-1	TRBD2	15	TRBJ2-7	-	TGTGCCACCAGTGACCCCGGGACTAGCGGATACGAGCAGTACTTC	CATSDPGTSGYEQYF
TRBV5-1	TRBD1	14	TRBJ2-5	once	TGCGCCAGCAGCTTTGGACAGGGGGAAGAGACCCAGTACTTC	CASSFGQGEETQYF
TRBV5-6	TRBD2	17	TRBJ2-7	-	TGTGCCAGCAGCTTGGAAGGAATCGGGGGGGCCTTTGAGGAGCAGTACTTC	CASSLEGIGGAFEEQYF
TRBV18	-	15	TRBJ2-2	few	TGTGCCAGCTCGCCCGTCAGGGATTTGGCCGGGGAGCTGTTTTTT	CASSPVRDLAGELFF
TRBV5-1	TRBD1	14	TRBJ2-7	-	TGCGCCAGCAGCGCCCGACAGGGTTTCTACGAGCAGTACTTC	CASSARQGFYEQYF
TRBV10-3	-	13	TRBJ1-2	few	TGTGCCATCAGTGCCTCGGACAGCTATGGCTACACCTTC	CAISASDSYGYTF
TRBV7-9	-	14	TRBJ2-2	-	TGTGCCAGCAGCCCAGGGTCGAACACCGGGGAGCTGTTTTTT	CASSPGSNTGELFF
TRBV9	-	16	TRBJ2-7	-	TGTGCCAGCAGCGTAGTACCCGGGGTAGGTTCCTACGAGCAGTACTTC	CASSVVPGVGSYEQYF